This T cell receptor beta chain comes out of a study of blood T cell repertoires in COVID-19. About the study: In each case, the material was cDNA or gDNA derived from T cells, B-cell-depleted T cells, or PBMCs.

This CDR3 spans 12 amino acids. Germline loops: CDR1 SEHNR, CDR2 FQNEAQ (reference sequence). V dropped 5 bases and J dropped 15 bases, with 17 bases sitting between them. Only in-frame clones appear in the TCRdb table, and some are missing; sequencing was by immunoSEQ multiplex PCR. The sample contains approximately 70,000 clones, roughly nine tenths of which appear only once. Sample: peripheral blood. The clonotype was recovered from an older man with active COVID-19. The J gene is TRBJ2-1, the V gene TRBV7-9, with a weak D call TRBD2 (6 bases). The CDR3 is CASSPGRQGGFF. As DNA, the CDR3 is TGTGCCAGCAGCCCGGGCCGGCAGGGAGGGTTCTTC.